These T cell receptor beta chains were read from a single sample in a study of blood T cells in healthy people across ages. MiXCR, run by TCRdb on the 5' RACE reads, gives a single entry per CDR3 protein. This sample has some 1.8 million distinct CDR3 sequences; around 40% occur once, and the top ten carry 20% to 25%. Sequencing was carried out using blood. All receptors derive from a human donor in good health. Both conserved end residues are part of each CDR3. D genes are given only for firm matches. Expanded clones get a size class; other rows say once, few or many, or leave the size out.

CDR3	DNA	size	V	D	J
CASSQEQKPQETQYF	TGTGCCAGCAGCCAAGAACAGAAGCCCCAAGAGACCCAGTACTTC	-	TRBV4-2	-	TRBJ2-5
CASSSGLLGYTF	TGTGCCAGCAGTTCGGGCCTGCTGGGCTACACCTTC	few	TRBV12-3/TRBV12-4	-	TRBJ1-2
CASSLAGVLGLDIQYF	TGTGCCAGCAGCTTAGCTGGGGTCCTTGGGTTGGACATTCAGTACTTC	-	TRBV7-2	-	TRBJ2-4
CSAPNRRGEQYF	TGCAGTGCTCCTAACCGTAGGGGCGAGCAGTACTTC	-	TRBV20-1	-	TRBJ2-7
CASSYQPGQGSYGYTF	TGTGCCAGCAGTTATCAACCGGGACAGGGGTCCTATGGCTACACCTTC	-	TRBV6-5	TRBD1	TRBJ1-2
CSVDKPVQETQYF	TGCAGCGTGGACAAACCGGTGCAAGAGACCCAGTACTTC	-	TRBV29-1	-	TRBJ2-5
CASSQDGPTSGGFTDTQYF	TGCGCCAGCAGCCAAGATGGGCCTACTAGCGGGGGTTTCACAGATACGCAGTATTTT	few	TRBV4-3	TRBD2	TRBJ2-3
CASSQDGARGPGDGYTF	TGCGCCAGCAGCCAAGATGGGGCTCGAGGACCAGGGGATGGCTACACCTTC	-	TRBV4-3	-	TRBJ1-2
CASSQGRFQRGGYTF	TGTGCCAGCAGCCAAGGGAGATTCCAGAGAGGTGGCTACACCTTC	-	TRBV3-1	-	TRBJ1-2
CASSQPLQGSWGYTF	TGCGCCAGCAGTCAACCGTTACAGGGGAGTTGGGGCTACACCTTC	-	TRBV5-1	TRBD1	TRBJ1-2
CASSSRDRGGVGAKNIQYF	TGTGCCAGCAGCTCCAGGGACAGGGGAGGTGTGGGTGCCAAAAACATTCAGTACTTC	few	TRBV7-2	TRBD1	TRBJ2-4
CATSEGTGVRGQYF	TGTGCCACCAGTGAAGGGACTGGAGTACGAGGGCAGTACTTC	once	TRBV24-1	-	TRBJ2-7
CASSPADRAYEQYF	TGCGCCAGCAGCCCCGCGGACAGGGCGTACGAGCAGTACTTC	few	TRBV4-1	TRBD1	TRBJ2-7
CASSSRAGVSYGYTF	TGTGCCAGCAGTTCTCGGGCAGGCGTAAGCTATGGCTACACCTTC	-	TRBV6-6	-	TRBJ1-2
CSVGWDSNQPQHF	TGCAGCGTTGGGTGGGATAGCAATCAGCCCCAGCATTTT	-	TRBV29-1	-	TRBJ1-5
CASILIGGSYNEQFF	TGTGCCAGCATCCTAATTGGGGGCTCCTACAATGAGCAGTTCTTC	-	TRBV12-3/TRBV12-4	-	TRBJ2-1
CASSGGADYGYTF	TGTGCCAGCAGTGGGGGGGCGGACTATGGCTACACCTTC	few	TRBV6-5	-	TRBJ1-2
CASSFNRAAEAFF	TGCGCCAGCAGCTTCAATCGGGCGGCTGAAGCTTTCTTT	once	TRBV5-1	-	TRBJ1-1